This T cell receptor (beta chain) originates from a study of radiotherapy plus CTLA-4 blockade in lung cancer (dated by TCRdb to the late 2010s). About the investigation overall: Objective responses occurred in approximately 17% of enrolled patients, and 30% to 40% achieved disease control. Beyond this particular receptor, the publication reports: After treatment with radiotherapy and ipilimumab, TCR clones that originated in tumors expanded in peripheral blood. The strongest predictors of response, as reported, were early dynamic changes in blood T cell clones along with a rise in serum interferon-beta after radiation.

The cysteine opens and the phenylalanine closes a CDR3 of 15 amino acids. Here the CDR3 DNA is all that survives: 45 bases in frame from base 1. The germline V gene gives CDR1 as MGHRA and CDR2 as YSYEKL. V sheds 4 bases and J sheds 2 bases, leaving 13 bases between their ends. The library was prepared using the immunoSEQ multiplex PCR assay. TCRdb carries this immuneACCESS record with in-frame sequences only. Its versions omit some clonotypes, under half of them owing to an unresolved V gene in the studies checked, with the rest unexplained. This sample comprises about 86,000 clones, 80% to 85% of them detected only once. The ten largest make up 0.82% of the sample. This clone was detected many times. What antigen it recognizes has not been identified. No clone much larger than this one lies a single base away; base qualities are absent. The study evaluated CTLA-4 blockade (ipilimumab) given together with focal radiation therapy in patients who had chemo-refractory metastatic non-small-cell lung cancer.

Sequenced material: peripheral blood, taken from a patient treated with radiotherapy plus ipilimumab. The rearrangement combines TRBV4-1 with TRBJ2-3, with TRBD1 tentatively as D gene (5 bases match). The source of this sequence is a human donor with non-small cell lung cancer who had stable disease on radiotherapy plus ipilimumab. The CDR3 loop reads CASSRTNSPTDTQYF. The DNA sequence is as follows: TGCGCCAGCAGCCGGACAAACAGTCCCACAGATACGCAGTATTTT.